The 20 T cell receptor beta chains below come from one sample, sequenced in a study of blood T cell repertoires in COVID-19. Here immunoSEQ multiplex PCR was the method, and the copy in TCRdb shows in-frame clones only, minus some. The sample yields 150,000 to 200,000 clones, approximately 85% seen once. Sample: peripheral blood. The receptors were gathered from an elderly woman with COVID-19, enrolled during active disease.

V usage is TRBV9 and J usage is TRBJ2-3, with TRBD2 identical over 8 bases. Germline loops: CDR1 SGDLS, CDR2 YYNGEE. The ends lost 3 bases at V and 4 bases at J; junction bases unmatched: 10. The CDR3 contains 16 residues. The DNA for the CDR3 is TGTGCCAGCAGCGCTCTCGCGGCGGGAGGTGCAGATACGCAGTATTTT. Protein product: CASSALAAGGADTQYF. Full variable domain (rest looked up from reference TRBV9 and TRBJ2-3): DSGVTQTPKHLITATGQRVTLRCSPRSGDLSVYWYQQSLDQGLQFLIQYYNGEERAKGNILERFSAQQFPDLHSELNLSSLELGDSALYFCASSALAAGGADTQYFGPGTRLTVL.

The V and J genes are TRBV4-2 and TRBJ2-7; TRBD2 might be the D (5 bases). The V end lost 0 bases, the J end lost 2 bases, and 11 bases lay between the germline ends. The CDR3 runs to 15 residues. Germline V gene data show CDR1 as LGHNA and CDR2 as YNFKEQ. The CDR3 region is CASSQESRGAYEQYF. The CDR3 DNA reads TGTGCCAGCAGCCAAGAGTCCCGGGGAGCCTACGAGCAGTACTTC.

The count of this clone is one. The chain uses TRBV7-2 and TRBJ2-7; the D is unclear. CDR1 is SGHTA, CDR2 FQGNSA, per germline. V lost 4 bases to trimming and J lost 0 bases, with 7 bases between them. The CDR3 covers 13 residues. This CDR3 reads CASSSGTSYEQYF. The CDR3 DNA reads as TGTGCCAGCAGCTCAGGAACCTCCTACGAGCAGTACTTC.

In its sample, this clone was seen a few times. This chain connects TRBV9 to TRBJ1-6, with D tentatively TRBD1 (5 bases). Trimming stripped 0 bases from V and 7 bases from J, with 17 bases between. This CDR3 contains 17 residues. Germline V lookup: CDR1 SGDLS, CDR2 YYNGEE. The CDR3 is CASSVVPQAGLNSPLHF. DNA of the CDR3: TGTGCCAGCAGCGTAGTCCCACAGGCAGGATTAAATTCACCCCTCCACTTT. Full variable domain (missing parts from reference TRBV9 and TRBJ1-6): DSGVTQTPKHLITATGQRVTLRCSPRSGDLSVYWYQQSLDQGLQFLIQYYNGEERAKGNILERFSAQQFPDLHSELNLSSLELGDSALYFCASSVVPQAGLNSPLHFGNGTRLTVT.

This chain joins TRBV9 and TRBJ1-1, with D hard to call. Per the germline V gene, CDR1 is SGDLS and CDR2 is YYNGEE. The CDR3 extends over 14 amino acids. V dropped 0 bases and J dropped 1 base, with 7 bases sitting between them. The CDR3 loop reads CASSVATTNTEAFF. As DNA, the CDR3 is TGTGCCAGCAGCGTAGCAACAACGAACACTGAAGCTTTCTTT.

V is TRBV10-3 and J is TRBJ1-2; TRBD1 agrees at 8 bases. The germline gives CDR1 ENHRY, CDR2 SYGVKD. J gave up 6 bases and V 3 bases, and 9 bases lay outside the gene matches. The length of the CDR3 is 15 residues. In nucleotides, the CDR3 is TGTGCCATCAGTGATCACAGGGGGTGGTTTGATGGCTACACCTTC. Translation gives CAISDHRGWFDGYTF.

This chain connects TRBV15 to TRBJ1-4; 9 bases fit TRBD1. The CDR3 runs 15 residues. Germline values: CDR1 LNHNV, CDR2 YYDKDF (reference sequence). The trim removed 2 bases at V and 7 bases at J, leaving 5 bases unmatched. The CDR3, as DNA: TGTGCCACCAGCAGACCTCGACAGGGGGGTGAAAAACTGTTTTTT. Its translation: CATSRPRQGGEKLFF.

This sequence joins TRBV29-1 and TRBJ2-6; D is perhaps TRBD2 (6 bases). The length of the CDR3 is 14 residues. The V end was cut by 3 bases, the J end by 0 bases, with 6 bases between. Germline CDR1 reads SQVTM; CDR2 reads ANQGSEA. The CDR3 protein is CSVEGGSGANVLTF. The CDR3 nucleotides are TGCAGCGTTGAGGGGGGCTCTGGGGCCAACGTCCTGACTTTC.

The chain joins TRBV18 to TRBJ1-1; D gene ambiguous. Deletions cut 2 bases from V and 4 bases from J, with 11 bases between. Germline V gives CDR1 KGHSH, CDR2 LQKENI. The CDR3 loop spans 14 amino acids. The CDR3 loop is CASSPDGGFTEAFF. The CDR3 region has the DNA TGTGCCAGCTCACCAGACGGCGGTTTCACTGAAGCTTTCTTT.

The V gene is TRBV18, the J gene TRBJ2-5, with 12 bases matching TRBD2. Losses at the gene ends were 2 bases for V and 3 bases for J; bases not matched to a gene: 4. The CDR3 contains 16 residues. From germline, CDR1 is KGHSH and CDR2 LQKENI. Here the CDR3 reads CASSPASGRAEETQYF. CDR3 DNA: TGTGCCAGCTCACCAGCTAGCGGGAGGGCCGAAGAGACCCAGTACTTC.

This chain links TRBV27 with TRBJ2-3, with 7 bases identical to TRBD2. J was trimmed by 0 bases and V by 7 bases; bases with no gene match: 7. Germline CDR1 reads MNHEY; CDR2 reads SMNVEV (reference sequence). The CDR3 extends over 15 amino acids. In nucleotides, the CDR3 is TGTGCCAGCACAAAATGGGGGGGGAGCACAGATACGCAGTATTTT. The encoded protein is CASTKWGGSTDTQYF.

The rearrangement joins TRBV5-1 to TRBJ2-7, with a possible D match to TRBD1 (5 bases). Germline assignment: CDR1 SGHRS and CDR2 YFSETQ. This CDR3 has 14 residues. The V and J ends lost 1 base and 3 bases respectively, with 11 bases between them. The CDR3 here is CASSLQGLVYEQYF. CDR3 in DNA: TGCGCCAGCAGCTTGCAGGGCTTAGTCTACGAGCAGTACTTC.

CDR3 residues: CASRGQGASEKLFF. The CDR3 bases are TGTGCCAGCAGAGGACAGGGGGCCTCTGAAAAACTGTTTTTT. The chain employs TRBV6-5 and TRBJ1-4, with 11 positions matching TRBD1. V trimming: 6 bases; J trimming: 7 bases; junction bases outside the gene matches: 4. The germline V gene has CDR1 MNHEY and CDR2 SVGAGI. CDR3 size: 14 residues.

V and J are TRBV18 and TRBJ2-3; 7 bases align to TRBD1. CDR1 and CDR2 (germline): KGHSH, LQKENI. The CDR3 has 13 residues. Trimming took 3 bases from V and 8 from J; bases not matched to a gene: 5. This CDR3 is CASSPQGVGTQYF. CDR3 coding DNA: TGTGCCAGCTCACCCCAGGGGGTGGGTACGCAGTATTTT.

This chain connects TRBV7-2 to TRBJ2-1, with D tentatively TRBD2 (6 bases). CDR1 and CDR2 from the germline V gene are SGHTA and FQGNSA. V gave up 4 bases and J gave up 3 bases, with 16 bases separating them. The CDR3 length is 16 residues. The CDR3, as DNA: TGTGCCAGCAGCTCGAGCTCCGGGACTCTCTACAATGAGCAGTTCTTC. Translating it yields CASSSSSGTLYNEQFF.

The CDR3: CASQLRRGDYNEQFF. CDR3 sequence (DNA): TGTGCCAGCCAGTTGCGGCGGGGGGACTACAATGAGCAGTTCTTC. The chain carries TRBV27 and TRBJ2-1, with 8 bases that match TRBD2. J was trimmed by 3 bases and V by 8 bases; bases with no gene match: 9. CDR1 is MNHEY, CDR2 SMNVEV, per germline (reference sequence). This CDR3 has 15 amino acids.

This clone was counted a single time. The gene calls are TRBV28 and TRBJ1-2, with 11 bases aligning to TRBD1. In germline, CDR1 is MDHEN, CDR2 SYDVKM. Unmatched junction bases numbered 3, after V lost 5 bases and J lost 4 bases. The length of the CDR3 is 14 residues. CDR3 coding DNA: TGTGCCAGCAGTCTCGGACAGGGGGCCTATGGCTACACCTTC. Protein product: CASSLGQGAYGYTF.

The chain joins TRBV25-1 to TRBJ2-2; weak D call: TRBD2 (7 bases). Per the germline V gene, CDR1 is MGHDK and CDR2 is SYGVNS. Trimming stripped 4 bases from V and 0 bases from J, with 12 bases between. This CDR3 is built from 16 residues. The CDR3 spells CASSGWGGPNTGELFF. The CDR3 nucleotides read TGTGCCAGCAGTGGCTGGGGGGGCCCGAACACCGGGGAGCTGTTTTTT.

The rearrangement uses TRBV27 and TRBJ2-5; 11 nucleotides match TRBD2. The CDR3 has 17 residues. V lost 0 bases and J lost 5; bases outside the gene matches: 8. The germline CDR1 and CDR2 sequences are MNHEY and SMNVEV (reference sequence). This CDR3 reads CASSLSKLAGVIETQYF. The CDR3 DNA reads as TGTGCCAGCAGTTTATCGAAACTAGCGGGAGTCATTGAGACCCAGTACTTC.

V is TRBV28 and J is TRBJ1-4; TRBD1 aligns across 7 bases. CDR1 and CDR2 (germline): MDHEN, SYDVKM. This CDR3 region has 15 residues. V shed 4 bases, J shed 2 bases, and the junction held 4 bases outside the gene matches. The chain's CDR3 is CASSSTGATNEKLFF. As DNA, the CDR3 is TGTGCCAGCAGTTCCACAGGGGCCACTAATGAAAAACTGTTTTTT.